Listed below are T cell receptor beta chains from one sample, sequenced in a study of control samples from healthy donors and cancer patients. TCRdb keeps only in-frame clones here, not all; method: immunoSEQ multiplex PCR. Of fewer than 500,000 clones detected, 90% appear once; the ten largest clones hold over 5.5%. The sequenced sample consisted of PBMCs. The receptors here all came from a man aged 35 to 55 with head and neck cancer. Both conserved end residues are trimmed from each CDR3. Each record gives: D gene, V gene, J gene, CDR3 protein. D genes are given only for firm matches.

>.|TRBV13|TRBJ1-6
ASSLAQGYSPLH
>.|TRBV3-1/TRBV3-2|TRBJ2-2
ASSQGGRTGELF
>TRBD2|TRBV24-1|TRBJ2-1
ATSDRGGSFNNEQF
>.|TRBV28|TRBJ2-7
ASSFSYEEY
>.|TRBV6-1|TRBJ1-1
ASSEGWGLTEAF
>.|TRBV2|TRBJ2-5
ASTMSLAPQETQY
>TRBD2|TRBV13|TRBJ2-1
ASSSRTSARYNEQF
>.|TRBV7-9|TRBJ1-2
ASSLVRGKGKDGYT
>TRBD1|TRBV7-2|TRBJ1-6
ASSLRDRGSSPLH
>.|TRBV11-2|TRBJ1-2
ASSLGGAAANYGYT
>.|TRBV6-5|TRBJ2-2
ASSSFLGGTGELF
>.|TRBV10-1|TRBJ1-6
ASSDSLSNSPLH
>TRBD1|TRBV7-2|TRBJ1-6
ASSLSGQGNSPLH
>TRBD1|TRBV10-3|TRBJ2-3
ATDQGAGADTQY
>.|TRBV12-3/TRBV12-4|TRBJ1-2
ASSFPGVAGYT
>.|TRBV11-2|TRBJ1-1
ASSRILTVGLTEAF
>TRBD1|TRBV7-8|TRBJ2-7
ASSGGQGFSSYEQY
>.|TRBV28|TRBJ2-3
ASSLRTADTQY
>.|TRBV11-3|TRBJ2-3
ASSPRAGSTDTQY
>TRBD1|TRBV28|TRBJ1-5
ASSFTGGTQPQH
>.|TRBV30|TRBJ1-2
AWSAGSTYGYT
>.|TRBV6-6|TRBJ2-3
ATHASANTDTQY
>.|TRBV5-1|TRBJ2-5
ASSLAQETQY
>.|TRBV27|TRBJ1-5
ASSKGRYQPQH
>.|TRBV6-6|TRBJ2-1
ASSYSVGSYNEQF
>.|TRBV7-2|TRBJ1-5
ASSLEGQPQH
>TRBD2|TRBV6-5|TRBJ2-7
ASSRGLAGDGGQY
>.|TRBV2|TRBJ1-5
ASSVRATYSNQPQH
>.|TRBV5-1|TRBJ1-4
ASSWTTGNPNEKLF
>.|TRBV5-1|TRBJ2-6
ASGPGISSISGANVLT
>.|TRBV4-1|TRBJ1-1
ASSQDPIGWNTEAF
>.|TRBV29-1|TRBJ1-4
SASTGGGMEEKLF